Below are 7 T cell receptor beta chains sequenced from a single sample in a study of beta chain features in type 1 diabetes. Overall study results and limits: For Type 1 diabetes patients, all four CD4+ subsets carried TCRB CDR3s that were moderately but significantly shorter.

The entirety of the isolated RNA underwent reverse transcription, so expressed TCRB transcripts were sequenced. Data came from immunoSEQ multiplex PCR; TCRdb stores just in-frame clones and leaves some out. The sample carries some 160,000 clones, about 10% recorded once. The antigens of these receptors remain unknown. Sample: central memory CD4+ T cells from blood. The receptors originated from a woman aged 30 to 39 with type 1 diabetes.

This clone turned up a few times. The rearrangement uses TRBV7-9 and TRBJ1-1; 12 nucleotides line up with TRBD1. With 5 bases clipped from V and 3 bases from J, the junction kept 1 base outside the gene matches. Germline V gene lookup returns CDR1 SEHNR and CDR2 FQNEAQ (reference sequence). This CDR3 contains 14 residues. The DNA for the CDR3 is TGTGCCAGCAGCCGGGACAGGGGGCACACTGAAGCTTTCTTT. It specifies CASSRDRGHTEAFF.

This chain joins TRBV27 and TRBJ2-1; a weak D match, TRBD1 (6 bases). Germline CDR1 reads MNHEY; CDR2 reads SMNVEV (reference sequence). This CDR3 is 15 amino acids long. V gave up 7 bases and J gave up 5 bases, with 18 bases separating them. The CDR3 loop is CASTQLGQSNNEQFF. DNA of the CDR3: TGTGCCAGCACCCAGCTAGGACAGTCAAACAATGAGCAGTTCTTC.

This clone was found a few times. The J gene is TRBJ1-5, the V gene TRBV6-1; unclear D gene. Trimming took 6 bases from V and 0 from J, leaving 6 bases between them. Germline V gives CDR1 MNHNS, CDR2 SASEGT. The CDR3 consists of 13 residues. This chain's CDR3 is CASRYYSNQPQHF. CDR3 DNA: TGTGCCAGCAGATATTATAGCAATCAGCCCCAGCATTTT.

This chain connects TRBV7-3 to TRBJ2-1, with a possible D match to TRBD2 (6 bases). Germline V gives CDR1 SGHTA, CDR2 FQGTGA. The CDR3 is 15 residues long. V was trimmed by 1 base and J by 9 bases, leaving 16 bases between them. CDR3 sequence: CASSLMAGPDVEQFF. CDR3 in DNA: TGTGCCAGCAGCTTAATGGCGGGGCCAGATGTTGAGCAGTTCTTC.

This clone was detected a few times. The genes are TRBV18 and TRBJ2-5; the D is unclear. The CDR3 contains 14 residues. V shed 2 bases and J shed 1 base, with 8 bases lying between them. In germline, CDR1 is KGHSH, CDR2 LQKENI. CDR3 nucleotide sequence: TGTGCCAGCTCACCAGGAGCCCTCCAAGAGACCCAGTACTTC. Residues: CASSPGALQETQYF.

Comment on this clone: The same CDR3 is also encoded by other DNA sequences in this sample. The rearrangement links TRBV7-9 to TRBJ2-1; 8 bases are shared with TRBD1. There are 14 residues in the CDR3. The trim removed 3 bases at V and 2 bases at J, leaving 0 bases unmatched. Germline assignment: CDR1 SEHNR and CDR2 FQNEAQ (reference sequence). CDR3 sequence (DNA): TGTGCCAGCAGCTTGGACAGGGCCTACAATGAGCAGTTCTTC. It translates to CASSLDRAYNEQFF.

This clone was found a few times. CDR3 DNA sequence: TGTGCCAGCAGCCATCAGGAAGCCTACGAGCAGTACTTC. As protein: CASSHQEAYEQYF. The chain joins TRBV5-4 to TRBJ2-7, with D unresolved. The CDR3 loop spans 13 amino acids. Germline-derived CDR1 and CDR2 are SGHNT and YYREEE (reference sequence). Trimming shortened V by 4 bases and J by 2 bases, and 10 bases separated the two germline ends.